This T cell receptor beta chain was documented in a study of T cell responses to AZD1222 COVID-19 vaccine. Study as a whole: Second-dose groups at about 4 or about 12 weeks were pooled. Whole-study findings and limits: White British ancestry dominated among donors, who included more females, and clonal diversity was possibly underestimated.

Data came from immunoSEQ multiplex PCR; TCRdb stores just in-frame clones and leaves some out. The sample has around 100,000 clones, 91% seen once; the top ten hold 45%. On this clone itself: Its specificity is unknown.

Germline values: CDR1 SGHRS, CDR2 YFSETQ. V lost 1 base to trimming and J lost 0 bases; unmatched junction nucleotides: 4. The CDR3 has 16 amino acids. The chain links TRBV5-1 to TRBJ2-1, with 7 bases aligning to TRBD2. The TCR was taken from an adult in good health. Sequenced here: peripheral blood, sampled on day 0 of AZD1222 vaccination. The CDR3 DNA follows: TGCGCCAGCAGCTTGTGGGGCGGGAGCTCCTACAATGAGCAGTTCTTC. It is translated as CASSLWGGSSYNEQFF. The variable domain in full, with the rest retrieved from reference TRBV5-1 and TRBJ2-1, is KAGVTQTPRYLIKTRGQQVTLSCSPISGHRSVSWYQQTPGQGLQFLFEYFSETQRNKGNFPGRFSGRQFSNSRSEMNVSTLELGDSALYLCASSLWGGSSYNEQFFGPGTRLTVL.